This TCR beta chain emerged from a study of response to subunit inactivated influenza vaccine. TCRdb processed the RT-PCR reads anew with MiXCR; each CDR3 protein has one entry. In the table there are 450,000 to 700,000 distinct CDR3 sequences, 14% of which are singletons. With regard to this clonotype: The antigen is unknown.

Study-wide results and caveats: The study's authors posited that every seasonal influenza vaccination enlists few new T cells.

Per the germline V gene, CDR1 is SGHDN and CDR2 is FVKESK. The CDR3 has 14 amino acids. Trimming left V 1 base short and J 7 bases short, with 8 bases between. The TCR sequence derives from a man aged 50 to 60 who received an inactivated influenza vaccine. The chain links TRBV14 to TRBJ1-6; D remains unclear. This material consisted of PBMCs from blood, taken about 13 days after vaccination. DNA for the CDR3: TGTGCCAGCAGCCAAGCTCCGCGGAATTCACCCCTCCACTTT. Its protein product is CASSQAPRNSPLHF.